Listed here is a single T cell receptor (beta chain). This clone was found once. Its binding antigen is unknown. Base qualities are not at hand, and no much larger clone is one base apart. Healthy HIV-negative adults with no recently reported acute infections or vaccinations were included as donors. Every donor was a Caucasian adult residing in Nashville, Tennessee, USA. For unsorted samples, some 90 million PBMCs were counted and genomic DNA was extracted with the QIAamp DNA Blood Mini kit. Blood was collected by leukapheresis, and PBMCs were isolated by Ficoll-Histopaque density gradient centrifugation and then cryopreserved in liquid nitrogen vapor phase. After removal of 0 bases from V and 8 bases from J, the junction retains 7 bases not matched to a gene. CDR1 and CDR2, per the germline V gene (reference sequence), are SGHNT and YYREEE. The CDR3 runs 14 amino acids, cysteine and phenylalanine included. Only the CDR3 part of the read is kept: 42 bases, read in frame from the first base.

The data were taken from a study of shared clonotypes between healthy human individuals (dated by TCRdb to 2020 to 2022). A note on the overall study: The cohort comprised a couple of women and a few men aged 18 to 49 years. To estimate repertoire size and how much clonotypes are shared between individuals, the study performed deep sequencing of blood TCR repertoires from 4 to 6 healthy adults. Libraries were prepared and TCR repertoires were sequenced by different laboratories using diverse techniques, in order to increase sequencing depth and limit assay-specific biases. Leukapheresis yielded between about 0.9 and 9.5 billion PBMCs per donor.

Overall results and qualifications from the work: Sampling was limited to blood, and TCR repertoires in tissue likely differ from TCR repertoires in blood. Because the study included a small number of donors, the genetic and exposure-history diversity represented was limited. Pairwise subsampling led to the expectation that sequencing depth would affect the degree of clonotype sharing among donors.

Using the deep immunoSEQ assay, TCR CDR3 regions were amplified from genomic DNA by multiplex PCR. Genomic DNA extracted from each cell subset was distributed evenly over all wells of several immunoSEQ 96-well plates, and each plate served as one replicate. For unsorted PBMC, around 330 ng genomic DNA, equal to 25,000 to 35,000 T cell genomes, was loaded into each replicate PCR. Genomic DNA from unsorted PBMC was sequenced over ten immunoSEQ deep assay plates. Purified libraries were quantified with a Qubit 3.0 fluorometer, sized on a Bioanalyzer 2100, and re-quantified with the KAPA Library Quantification kit. Each immunoSEQ 96-well plate was sequenced on its own single-read 150-cycle Illumina NextSeq 550 flow cell. In the paper's pipeline: The immunoSEQ output contained only junctional sequences without quality scores, so filtering could not match that applied to full-length reads. To assign V/J genes and CDR3, sequences were annotated using PyIR, a Python wrapper for IgBLAST v1.9, with IMGT germline references. Reads were filtered out if the reads had weak V/J assignments (E-value above 1e-6), no CDR3, stop codons, out-of-frame junctions, or ambiguous translated residues. V3J clonotypes were defined by identical inferred V gene, J gene, and CDR3 amino acid sequence. Percentage overlap between repertoires was calculated by dividing the number of shared unique clonotypes by the size of the smaller repertoire. RTK rarefaction, the Chao1 estimator, and Recon v2.1 estimates of unobserved clonotypes were used to assess repertoire richness. In TCRdb, the immuneACCESS table is reduced to in-frame sequences with V and J assigned. These tables do not hold every clone; where another copy was compared, an unresolved V gene accounts for under half, and the others remain unexplained. That table supplies the V and J calls and clone size; D and trimming were determined from the DNA. For this sample the table gives around 430,000 clones, of which about 85% were detected only once. The top ten clonotypes cover about 13% of the sample.

The sample consisted of PBMCs. The chain is made from TRBV5-4 and TRBJ1-2; 7 of the junction bases match TRBD1. The sequence came from a woman aged 40 to 50 in good health. Some clones in this sample may be carry-over from other donors' samples. CDR3 protein: CASSLERGRKGYTF. DNA sequence: TGTGCCAGCAGCTTGGAGAGGGGGCGAAAGGGCTACACCTTC.